This TCR beta chain was obtained from a study of T cells after yellow fever vaccination. With regard to this clonotype: Antigen specificity is unknown.

Whole-study findings and limits: CD4 and CD8 compartments shared a small share of clonotypes, likely from convergent recombination. The study re-detected most primary-vaccination clones after the booster (approximately 96% CD4, 88% CD8).

Trimming removed 5 bases at V and 5 bases at J, with 22 bases between. Germline V lookup: CDR1 SGDLS, CDR2 YYNGEE. This CDR3 has 16 residues. Template switching by 5'RACE produced TCR cDNA, adding a universal primer site and UMIs. One entry per CDR3 protein results from TCRdb running MiXCR on the 5' RACE reads. The sample consists of 600,000 to 750,000 distinct CDR3 sequences, 12% of them appearing once. This chain joins TRBV9 and TRBJ2-5; D is perhaps TRBD2 (5 bases). The sequencing here drew on PBMCs, taken on the day of the yellow fever booster vaccination. The TCR was taken from a man younger than 40 who received the YFV17D yellow fever vaccine. The CDR3 here is CASSIGSVSFRETQYF. CDR3 bases: TGTGCCAGCAGTATAGGGAGTGTAAGTTTTAGGGAGACCCAGTACTTC.